The T cell receptor beta chain described here comes from a study of blood T cell repertoires in COVID-19. Overall study context: COVID-19 samples from acute and convalescent phases originated in the United States, Italy and Spain.

Germline assignment: CDR1 GTSNPN and CDR2 SVGIG (reference sequence). The V and J ends lost 1 base and 1 base respectively, with 8 bases between them. CDR3 size: 14 residues. This clone was detected only once. Sequenced by immunoSEQ multiplex PCR; TCRdb stores in-frame clones only, minus some. The sample includes approximately 220,000 clones, roughly 80% of them seen just once. Specimen: peripheral blood. The chain couples TRBV30 to TRBJ2-1; D might be TRBD2 (5 bases). The receptor comes from a woman aged 30 to 39 who had recovered from COVID-19. Here the CDR3 DNA reads TGTGCCTGGAGTGCTAGCTCATCCTACAATGAGCAGTTCTTC. Its protein product is CAWSASSSYNEQFF.